The clone carrying this T cell receptor (beta chain) has a handful of counts. What it binds is not known. The PCR was carried out with 60 Vbeta primers and 13 Jbeta primers. Data came from immunoSEQ multiplex PCR; TCRdb stores just in-frame clones and leaves some out. This sample has 77,000 or so clones; roughly 88% occur once, and the top ten carry approximately 17%. This specimen belongs to a study of cytomegalovirus exposure and HLA in healthy donors. The study, taken as a whole, reports: Later on, a genetic analysis was performed. It linked a missense variant in DCLRE1C with V- and J-gene trimming of TCR beta. Sequencing likely generated an artifact that appeared as a cluster of highly shared sequence variants. Cytomegalovirus-associated status was assigned to some 160 TCR beta chains.

Unmatched junction bases numbered 7, after V lost 0 bases and J lost 4 bases. Germline V gene data show CDR1 as SGHRS and CDR2 as YFSETQ. This CDR3 has 16 residues. V and J are TRBV5-1 and TRBJ2-5; TRBD2 agrees at 9 bases. The sequenced sample consisted of PBMCs. This receptor was obtained from a man aged 70 or older in good health and CMV-seropositive. In nucleotides, the CDR3 is TGCGCCAGCAGCTTGGCGACTAGCGGAGCACGAGAGACCCAGTACTTC. This gives the protein CASSLATSGARETQYF.